This T cell receptor beta chain was recovered during a study of T cell changes during pregnancy in multiple sclerosis. The repertoire was sequenced with immunoSEQ multiplex PCR; TCRdb's copy has only in-frame clones and lacks some. The sample has 50,000 or so clones; approximately 90% are singletons. Here the sequenced sample was CD4+ T cells from peripheral blood mononuclear cells, taken before pregnancy. The clonotype comes from a female donor with multiple sclerosis, enrolled in a pregnancy study.

The CDR3 DNA sequence: TGTGCCAGCAGTGAAAGCGCTCACAATGAGCAGTTCTTC. Amino acid sequence: CASSESAHNEQFF. The chain couples TRBV6-4 to TRBJ2-1; D is unclear. Germline V CDR1 and CDR2: MRHNA, SNTAGT. CDR3 length: 13 residues. Trimming stripped 3 bases from V and 5 bases from J, with 8 bases between.